The 20 T cell receptor beta chains below all came from one sample that was sequenced in a study of T cell responses to AZD1222 COVID-19 vaccine. The table came from immunoSEQ multiplex PCR; TCRdb's copy has only in-frame clones and leaves some out. The data show 100,000 or so clones, about 88% seen once. The starting material was peripheral blood, obtained on day 0 of AZD1222 vaccination. Receptor source: an adult in good health.

The chain combines TRBV12-3 or TRBV12-4 with TRBJ2-7, with D uncertain. Trimming pared 6 bases from V and 2 bases from J, leaving 8 bases between. This CDR3 contains 12 residues. CDR3 in DNA: TGTGCCAGCAGCCTACCCACCTACGAGCAGTACTTC. Translating it yields CASSLPTYEQYF.

There are a few counts of this clone. DNA of the CDR3: TGTGCCAGCAGCGAAACTCGGGACGGACGGCCTTTGAGGGGCTACACCTTC. This gives the protein CASSETRDGRPLRGYTF. V and J are TRBV9 and TRBJ1-2; TRBD1 is a possible D gene (5 bases). CDR3 length: 17 amino acids. The V and J ends lost 3 bases and 8 bases respectively, with 26 bases between them. The germline gives CDR1 SGDLS, CDR2 YYNGEE.

V usage is TRBV4-1 and J usage is TRBJ1-4; D possibly corresponds to TRBD1 (6 bases). The CDR3 extends over 16 amino acids. Trimming took 4 bases from V and 4 from J, leaving 16 bases between them. Germline values: CDR1 MGHRA, CDR2 YSYEKL. As DNA, the CDR3 is TGCGCCAGCAGCCTCACGCGGACAGCTGATAATGAAAAACTGTTTTTT. This gives the protein CASSLTRTADNEKLFF.

This clone was observed many times. The J gene is TRBJ2-7, the V gene TRBV7-9; D unclear. The V end lost 1 base, the J end lost 6 bases, and 16 bases lay between the germline ends. The CDR3 totals 15 residues. From germline, CDR1 is SEHNR and CDR2 FQNEAQ (reference sequence). The CDR3 DNA reads as TGTGCCAGCAGCTTAGGGTTTGTTAATGCACGCGAGCAGTACTTC. Protein sequence: CASSLGFVNAREQYF.

The V gene is TRBV5-1, the J gene TRBJ1-1; possible D gene TRBD1, 5 bases. The germline V and J ends were trimmed by 0 bases and 1 base, with 10 bases remaining between them. Germline assignment: CDR1 SGHRS and CDR2 YFSETQ. This CDR3 region has 15 residues. The CDR3 loop is CASSLGGTANTEAFF. Here the CDR3 DNA reads TGCGCCAGCAGCTTGGGAGGGACGGCGAACACTGAAGCTTTCTTT.

This chain links TRBV7-2 with TRBJ2-2, with no clear D. The length of the CDR3 is 12 residues. Germline V gene lookup returns CDR1 SGHTA and CDR2 FQGNSA. V was trimmed by 2 bases and J by 2 bases, leaving 0 bases between them. DNA for the CDR3: TGTGCCAGCAGCTTAAACACCGGGGAGCTGTTTTTT. Residues: CASSLNTGELFF.

This clone occurred a few times. Other DNA sequences of this sample code for an identical CDR3. The rearrangement uses TRBV2 and TRBJ1-1; D remains ambiguous. V shed 4 bases and J shed 2 bases, with 8 bases lying between them. CDR1 is SNHLY, CDR2 FYNNEI, per germline. This CDR3 comprises 13 residues. CDR3 sequence reads: CASSGSVNTEAFF. In nucleotides, the CDR3 is TGTGCCAGCAGTGGGTCAGTTAACACTGAAGCTTTCTTT. The full variable domain, with the rest looked up from reference TRBV2 and TRBJ1-1, is EPEVTQTPSHQVTQMGQEVILRCVPISNHLYFYWYRQILGQKVEFLVSFYNNEISEKSEIFDDQFSVERPDGSNFTLKIRSTKLEDSAMYFCASSGSVNTEAFFGQGTRLTVV.

This sequence joins TRBV5-4 and TRBJ2-3; D not resolved. This CDR3 region has 13 residues. Per germline, CDR1 SGHNT and CDR2 YYREEE (reference sequence). V shed 3 bases and J shed 0 bases, with 5 bases lying between them. As DNA, the CDR3 is TGTGCCAGCAGCTGGGCTAGCACAGATACGCAGTATTTT. It encodes CASSWASTDTQYF.

The V and J genes are TRBV7-9 and TRBJ2-1; TRBD2 aligns across 7 bases. CDR3 length: 15 residues. V gave up 1 base and J gave up 7 bases; unmatched junction bases: 7. CDR1 is SEHNR, CDR2 FQNEAQ, per germline (reference sequence). CDR3 in amino acids: CASSLGSGTINEQFF. For the CDR3, the DNA is TGTGCCAGCAGCTTAGGGTCCGGGACTATAAATGAGCAGTTCTTC.

V usage is TRBV5-6 and J usage is TRBJ2-5; D possibly uses TRBD1 or TRBD2 (6 bases each). Germline V lookup: CDR1 SGHDT, CDR2 YYEEEE. V dropped 4 bases and J dropped 5 bases, with 12 bases sitting between them. This CDR3 has 13 residues. The CDR3 loop reads CASSPSGAETQYF. The CDR3 nucleotides read TGTGCCAGCAGCCCTTCGGGGGCGGAGACCCAGTACTTC.

Turning to this clone: This sample includes further DNA sequences coding for the same CDR3. The chain recombines TRBV19 with TRBJ1-5; D gene unclear. The CDR3 contains 14 residues. The V and J ends lost 1 base and 0 bases respectively, with 4 bases between them. The V gene's germline CDR1 is LNHDA and CDR2 SQIVND (reference sequence). For the CDR3, the DNA is TGTGCCAGTAGTATAGTGGGTAGCAATCAGCCCCAGCATTTT. This codes for CASSIVGSNQPQHF.

The chain links TRBV2 to TRBJ2-7; D remains ambiguous. Trimming removed 5 bases at V and 0 bases at J, with 8 bases between. CDR3 length equals 13 residues. The germline gives CDR1 SNHLY, CDR2 FYNNEI. The CDR3 here is CASSLVLSYEQYF. The CDR3 DNA reads TGTGCCAGCAGTCTGGTACTCTCCTACGAGCAGTACTTC.

This sequence joins TRBV5-1 and TRBJ2-3; 10 bases map to TRBD1. CDR1 SGHRS and CDR2 YFSETQ come from the germline V gene. V lost 0 bases to trimming and J lost 4 bases; unmatched junction nucleotides: 5. The CDR3 spans 16 residues. In DNA form, the CDR3 reads TGCGCCAGCAGCTTGGCCCCGGGACAGGGGTCAGATACGCAGTATTTT. Its protein product is CASSLAPGQGSDTQYF.

This clone was seen only once. The rearrangement joins TRBV27 to TRBJ1-1, with 8 bases that match TRBD1. Trimming cost V 6 bases and J 3 bases; bases outside gene matches: 6. There are 14 residues in the CDR3. CDR1 is MNHEY and CDR2 is SMNVEV in the germline V gene (reference sequence). In DNA, the CDR3 is TGTGCCAGCAGCCCAGGGGGCCTGGACACTGAAGCTTTCTTT. Protein: CASSPGGLDTEAFF.

This clone has just a few counts. This chain uses TRBV28 with TRBJ2-1; 7 bases are a match to TRBD1. CDR1 MDHEN and CDR2 SYDVKM come from the germline V gene. This CDR3 contains 16 residues. J lost 6 bases, V lost 4 bases, and 12 bases had no gene match. The CDR3 DNA follows: TGTGCCAGCAGTTCGTCCGGGACAGTCATAACCAATGAGCAGTTCTTC. This translates into CASSSSGTVITNEQFF.

The V call is TRBV11-2, the J call TRBJ1-2; a weak D match, TRBD1 (6 bases). CDR3 length equals 15 residues. V lost 5 bases and J lost 5, with 18 bases in between. In germline, CDR1 is SGHAT, CDR2 FQNNGV. CDR3 protein: CASSPGAGDLYGYTF. The CDR3 DNA follows: TGTGCCAGCAGCCCAGGCGCAGGGGATCTATATGGCTACACCTTC.

The CDR3 loop reads CATHGASNNSPLHF. Here the CDR3 DNA reads TGTGCCACCCACGGGGCATCAAATAATTCACCCCTCCACTTT. V usage is TRBV28 and J usage is TRBJ1-6; D is possibly TRBD1 (5 bases). The CDR3 sequence is 14 residues long. Trimming cost V 10 bases and J 5 bases, with 15 bases left between them. In germline, CDR1 is MDHEN, CDR2 SYDVKM.

The chain has TRBV29-1 and TRBJ1-2; D is perhaps TRBD1 (5 bases). The CDR3 loop spans 11 amino acids. Germline V gene sequence: CDR1 SQVTM, CDR2 ANQGSEA. Trimming pared 7 bases from V and 8 bases from J, leaving 14 bases between. This CDR3 is CSADDRNGYTF. CDR3 nucleotide sequence: TGCAGCGCCGACGACAGAAACGGCTACACCTTC.

CDR3 sequence: CASSLALARDRGPTF. CDR3 coding DNA: TGTGCCAGCAGCTTAGCCTTAGCTCGGGACAGGGGTCCCACCTTC. The chain links TRBV7-9 to TRBJ1-2; TRBD1 matches at 10 bases. This CDR3 is built from 15 residues. The V gene end was trimmed by 0 bases and the J gene end by 13 bases; junction bases not matched to a gene: 11. Germline loops: CDR1 SEHNR, CDR2 FQNEAQ (reference sequence).

The genes are TRBV9 and TRBJ2-5, with TRBD2 identical over 10 bases. Trimming removed 0 bases from V and 3 bases from J; junction bases left unmatched: 5. The CDR3 has 16 amino acids. Germline CDR1 SGDLS, CDR2 YYNGEE. The CDR3 loop is CASSVGLAGAEETQYF. Written as DNA, the CDR3 is TGTGCCAGCAGCGTAGGTCTAGCGGGGGCGGAAGAGACCCAGTACTTC.